A selection of T cell receptor beta chains follows, all from one sample in a study of blood T cell repertoires in COVID-19. The repertoire was sequenced with immunoSEQ multiplex PCR; TCRdb's copy has only in-frame clones and lacks some. There are approximately 150,000 clones in the sample; approximately 86% occur only once, and over 2% lies in the top ten. Sequencing was performed on peripheral blood. The receptor set was obtained from an elderly woman with COVID-19, enrolled during active disease. Each CDR3 is given with its conserved first and last residue. Each record gives: J gene, V gene, clone size, D gene, CDR3 DNA, CDR3 protein. The D gene is left open where the match is weak. Not all rows give a size; the values are once, few, many and, for expanded clones, a class.

>TRBJ2-1|TRBV18|.|TRBD2
TGTGCCAGCTCACTGGTCACTACTAGCGGGAGCCACAATGAGCAGTTCTTC
CASSLVTTSGSHNEQFF
>TRBJ1-6|TRBV7-2|.|TRBD1
TGTGCCAGCAGCTTTGGACAGGGGAGTTCAGCCCTCCACTTT
CASSFGQGSSALHF
>TRBJ2-5|TRBV24-1|.|TRBD1
TGTGCCACCAGTGATTTAGGGACAGGGGAAGAGACCCAGTACTTC
CATSDLGTGEETQYF
>TRBJ2-7|TRBV7-2|.|TRBD1
TGTGCCAGCAGCCGACAGGGGGCGCTTGAGCAGTACTTC
CASSRQGALEQYF
>TRBJ1-6|TRBV28|.|TRBD1
TGTGCCAGCAGTTTATGGACAGGGCCCAATAATTCACCCCTCCACTTT
CASSLWTGPNNSPLHF
>TRBJ1-4|TRBV6-5|.|.
TGTGCCAGCAGCGCTTCCATTGAGAAACTGTTTTTT
CASSASIEKLFF
>TRBJ2-1|TRBV15|.|.
TGTGCCACCAGCAGAGATAGGATGACAGCCAATGAGCAGTTCTTC
CATSRDRMTANEQFF
>TRBJ2-7|TRBV11-2|few|.
TGTGCCAGCAGCTTCGGTGCGGGGACCCGCTACGAGCAGTACTTC
CASSFGAGTRYEQYF
>TRBJ1-1|TRBV20-1|.|.
TGCAGTGCTAGAGGGCAGACTGAAGCTTTCTTT
CSARGQTEAFF
>TRBJ2-7|TRBV28|.|TRBD2
TGTGCCAGCAGTTCCCCCATAGGGCAGGGAGGGTCCTACGAGCAGTACTTC
CASSSPIGQGGSYEQYF
>TRBJ2-3|TRBV7-2|.|.
TGTGCCAGCAGCTCCAAGGGGCGTGGTTTCACAGATACGCAGTATTTT
CASSSKGRGFTDTQYF
>TRBJ1-5|TRBV9|once|.
TGTGCCAGCAGCGTAGCGGGTGGTGATCAGCCCCAGCATTTT
CASSVAGGDQPQHF
>TRBJ1-1|TRBV10-3|.|TRBD1
TGTGCCATCAGTGAGTCGACAGGGGGGACGAACACTGAAGCTTTCTTT
CAISESTGGTNTEAFF
>TRBJ1-4|TRBV18|few|TRBD1
TGTGCCAGCTCACCCAGGGGGGACCCTAATGAAAAACTGTTTTTT
CASSPRGDPNEKLFF
>TRBJ2-7|TRBV10-1|.|TRBD2
TGCGCCAGCCTGGGACTAGCGGGCCTCTCCTACGAGCAGTACTTC
CASLGLAGLSYEQYF
>TRBJ2-7|TRBV7-2|.|.
TGTGCCAGCGCGCAGGGTTCAAACAACTACGAGCAGTACTTC
CASAQGSNNYEQYF
>TRBJ1-6|TRBV5-1|.|.
TGCGCCAGCAGCTTGACACCCCGGGGATCACCCCTCCACTTT
CASSLTPRGSPLHF
>TRBJ1-6|TRBV11-2|.|TRBD1
TGTGCCAGCAGATTACAGGGGACCTCGACCTTTAATTCACCCCTCCACTTT
CASRLQGTSTFNSPLHF
>TRBJ2-1|TRBV28|.|TRBD1
TGTGCCAGCAGGACAGGGGCGGTATACAATGAGCAGTTCTTC
CASRTGAVYNEQFF
>TRBJ2-5|TRBV5-4|.|.
TGTGCCAGCAGCTCGCCAGGGGAGACCCAGTACTTC
CASSSPGETQYF
>TRBJ1-4|TRBV19|few|.
TGTGCCAGTAGTATAGGCGGATTGTTACAAACGGGTGAAAAACTGTTTTTT
CASSIGGLLQTGEKLFF
>TRBJ2-1|TRBV2|.|.
TGTGCCAGCAGGAGGATCACCCTAGGGCAGTTCTTC
CASRRITLGQFF
>TRBJ2-3|TRBV10-3|.|TRBD2
TGTGCCATCAGTGACGGACTAGCGGGCGGGGATACGCAGTATTTT
CAISDGLAGGDTQYF
>TRBJ2-1|TRBV6-2/TRBV6-3|.|TRBD2
TGTGCCAGCAGTTTCCCCCAGTTCATGACTAGCGGGAGCTACAATGAGCAGTTCTTC
CASSFPQFMTSGSYNEQFF
>TRBJ1-4|TRBV5-4|.|.
TGTGCCAGCAGCTTGGACAGCACAACTAATGAAAAACTGTTTTTT
CASSLDSTTNEKLFF
>TRBJ1-1|TRBV3-1/TRBV3-2|.|.
TGTGCCAGCAGCCGCGGCGTGGGTAACACTGAAGCTTTCTTT
CASSRGVGNTEAFF
>TRBJ1-5|TRBV12-3/TRBV12-4|.|TRBD1
TGTGCCAGCAGAACTGGACAGGGGGAGCCCCAGCATTTT
CASRTGQGEPQHF
>TRBJ1-1|TRBV4-3|once|.
TGCGCCAGCAGCCCCGAAAGCGGTGGGGCTTTCTTT
CASSPESGGAFF
>TRBJ2-7|TRBV19|.|TRBD1
TGTGCCAGTACCCCGACAGGGGCTAGCTCCTACGAGCAGTACTTC
CASTPTGASSYEQYF
>TRBJ1-5|TRBV6-1|.|.
TGTGCCAGCAGTGAAGGAATCGGGGGCAATCAGCCCCAGCATTTT
CASSEGIGGNQPQHF
>TRBJ2-1|TRBV24-1|.|.
TGTGCCACCAGTGACGCTAGCCTGGTAACCTACAATGAGCAGTTCTTC
CATSDASLVTYNEQFF
>TRBJ1-1|TRBV5-6|.|.
TGTGCCAGCAGCTTGGCTTATCCGGGTACGGACACTGAAGCTTTCTTT
CASSLAYPGTDTEAFF
>TRBJ1-1|TRBV6-2/TRBV6-3|.|.
TGTGCCAGCAGTTCCCCTTATTTGCGAGGGAGGCTGAACACTGAAGCTTTCTTT
CASSSPYLRGRLNTEAFF
>TRBJ2-7|TRBV2|.|.
TGTGCCAGCAGTTTTGGACTATTAGAGCAGTACTTC
CASSFGLLEQYF
>TRBJ1-1|TRBV5-1|.|TRBD1
TGCGCCAGCAGTTCGGGACAGGGGATCCCTGAAGCTTTCTTT
CASSSGQGIPEAFF
>TRBJ1-1|TRBV5-1|.|TRBD1
TGCGCCAGCAGCCCGAGGGGACAGGGGACCACTGAAGCTTTCTTT
CASSPRGQGTTEAFF
>TRBJ1-5|TRBV4-3|.|.
TGCGCCAGCAGCCAAGCGGTGGGACACAATCAGCCCCAGCATTTT
CASSQAVGHNQPQHF
>TRBJ1-2|TRBV7-9|.|.
TGTGCCAGCAGCTCCGGCGCTTTAGGGGTTTATGGCTACACCTTC
CASSSGALGVYGYTF
>TRBJ2-7|TRBV12-3/TRBV12-4|.|.
TGTGCCAGCAGTTTAGCGCCGAGTTACGAGCAGTACTTC
CASSLAPSYEQYF
>TRBJ1-6|TRBV28|.|.
TGTGCCAGCACTATGGGACAACCCGCTTCACCCCTCCACTTT
CASTMGQPASPLHF
>TRBJ2-7|TRBV6-5|.|TRBD1
TGTGCCAGCAGTTCCGGGACAGGTACCTACGAGCAGTACTTC
CASSSGTGTYEQYF
>TRBJ1-6|TRBV6-6|.|.
TGTGCCAGCCTCACAGGTCCTCATAATTCACCCCTCCACTTT
CASLTGPHNSPLHF
>TRBJ2-1|TRBV9|.|TRBD2
TGTGCCAGCAGCGTTTCGGGGGGAGATATGGAGCAGTTCTTC
CASSVSGGDMEQFF
>TRBJ1-2|TRBV9|few|.
TGTGCCAGCAGCGTAGACGAGGGGGTTTTTAGCGGCTACACCTTC
CASSVDEGVFSGYTF
>TRBJ1-6|TRBV28|.|TRBD1
TGTGCCAGCAGGGAGGGGGCTTTTGGTAATTCACCCCTCCACTTT
CASREGAFGNSPLHF
>TRBJ1-6|TRBV5-5|.|TRBD1
TGTGCCAGCAGCTTGGCGGACAGGGTCGGCTCACCCCTCCACTTT
CASSLADRVGSPLHF
>TRBJ2-3|TRBV9|.|.
TGTGCCAGCTCAGGCACCCACTTTAGCACAGATACGCAGTATTTT
CASSGTHFSTDTQYF
>TRBJ1-2|TRBV29-1|once|.
TGCAGCGTAGGGACCGGGACAAACTATGGCTACACCTTC
CSVGTGTNYGYTF
>TRBJ2-1|TRBV18|.|TRBD2
TGTGCCAGCTCACCGGGCGGGAGGGCATTATCCTACAATGAGCAGTTCTTC
CASSPGGRALSYNEQFF
>TRBJ2-7|TRBV12-3/TRBV12-4|.|.
TGTGCCAGCAGTTTAGGCAGGGGATACGAGCAGTACTTC
CASSLGRGYEQYF